Each of the 13 T cell receptor beta chains below was sequenced from the same sample in a study of shared clonotypes between healthy human individuals. The repertoire was sequenced with immunoSEQ multiplex PCR; TCRdb's copy has only in-frame clones and lacks some. The table has 190,000 or so clones, around 63% seen once. Input material: memory CD4+ T cells sorted from blood. Subset reported: CD45RA-negative fraction. All receptors derive from a man younger than 40 in good health.

The CDR3 sequence is CASSLGSLYQPQHF. The CDR3 DNA reads as TGTGCCAGTAGTTTGGGATCCCTCTATCAGCCCCAGCATTTT. The chain links TRBV19 to TRBJ1-5; D is ambiguous. V lost 5 bases and J 5 bases, leaving 13 bases between the germline ends. Germline loops: CDR1 LNHDA, CDR2 SQIVND (reference sequence). CDR3 length: 14 amino acids.

This clone occurred a few times. This CDR3 is CASSWGEYSSYEQYF. In DNA, the CDR3 is TGTGCCAGCAGTTGGGGAGAGTACAGCTCCTACGAGCAGTACTTC. The chain joins TRBV6-5 to TRBJ2-7; perhaps TRBD2 as D (5 bases). V dropped 4 bases and J dropped 0 bases, with 13 bases sitting between them. The CDR3 covers 15 residues. Germline assignment: CDR1 MNHEY and CDR2 SVGAGI.

In its sample, this clone was seen a few times. This chain connects TRBV15 to TRBJ2-7, with a tentative D call TRBD1 (5 bases). Per germline, CDR1 LNHNV and CDR2 YYDKDF (reference sequence). The CDR3 sequence is 18 residues long. Trimming pared 3 bases from V and 3 bases from J, leaving 24 bases between. The CDR3 protein is CATSSSKRSRERVYEQYF. The CDR3 DNA reads TGTGCCACCAGCAGCAGCAAGAGGAGCAGGGAAAGGGTCTACGAGCAGTACTTC.

The table lists this clone with a few counts. V and J are TRBV18 and TRBJ2-6; D remains unclear. CDR3 length: 13 amino acids. Deletions cut 8 bases from V and 2 bases from J, with 7 bases between. Germline-derived CDR1 and CDR2 are KGHSH and LQKENI. CDR3 residues: CASLEAGANVLTF. CDR3 bases: TGTGCCAGCCTAGAAGCTGGGGCCAACGTCCTGACTTTC.

The genes are TRBV6-4 and TRBJ2-6; 7 bases match TRBD2. This CDR3 contains 15 residues. J gave up 0 bases and V 4 bases, and 0 bases lay outside the gene matches. Germline lookup yields CDR1 MRHNA and CDR2 SNTAGT. The CDR3 DNA follows: TGTGCCAGCAGTGCTAGCGGCTCTGGGGCCAACGTCCTGACTTTC. Its protein is CASSASGSGANVLTF.

The rearrangement joins TRBV14 to TRBJ1-1, with TRBD1 identical over 7 bases. Trimming removed 3 bases from V and 7 bases from J; junction bases left unmatched: 23. This CDR3 has 19 residues. Germline V gene data show CDR1 as SGHDN and CDR2 as FVKESK. CDR3 region: CASSQSRDSFNRRNDEAFF. The CDR3 DNA is TGTGCCAGCAGCCAGTCCCGGGACAGCTTCAACCGACGGAACGATGAAGCTTTCTTT.

The rearrangement links TRBV7-2 to TRBJ2-2, with D possibly matching TRBD2 (5 bases). The CDR3 extends over 15 amino acids. V was cut by 4 bases and J by 4 bases, with 13 bases left in between. Germline lookup yields CDR1 SGHTA and CDR2 FQGNSA. CDR3 in amino acids: CASSSGRDSTGELFF. The DNA of the CDR3 is TGTGCCAGCAGCTCAGGCCGGGATAGCACCGGGGAGCTGTTTTTT. Variable domain in full (rest from reference TRBV7-2 and TRBJ2-2): GAGVSQSPSNKVTEKGKDVELRCDPISGHTALYWYRQSLGQGLEFLIYFQGNSAPDKSGLPSDRFSAERTGGSVSTLTIQRTQQEDSAVYLCASSSGRDSTGELFFGEGSRLTVL.

V usage is TRBV5-6 and J usage is TRBJ1-2; D gene uncertain. In germline, CDR1 is SGHDT, CDR2 YYEEEE. Between the trimmed V and J ends, which lost 6 bases and 7 bases, there was a span of 16 bases. This CDR3 has 13 amino acids. CDR3 protein: CASNSIRLFGYTF. CDR3 nucleotide sequence: TGTGCCAGCAACTCCATCCGGCTTTTTGGCTACACCTTC.

The chain joins TRBV5-1 to TRBJ2-7; possible D gene TRBD1, 6 bases. CDR3 length: 14 amino acids. V gave up 4 bases and J gave up 5 bases, with 16 bases separating them. CDR1 is SGHRS and CDR2 is YFSETQ in the germline V gene. CDR3 in DNA: TGCGCCAGCAGCATTCCTACAGGGTCCCACGAGCAGTACTTC. Translated, it gives CASSIPTGSHEQYF.

This chain links TRBV27 with TRBJ1-1; no definite D call. V was pared by 2 bases and J by 0 bases, with 10 bases between. CDR1 and CDR2 (germline): MNHEY, SMNVEV (reference sequence). The CDR3 covers 15 residues. The CDR3 sequence is CASSLEGSLNTEAFF. CDR3 nucleotide sequence: TGTGCCAGCAGTTTAGAGGGCAGTTTGAACACTGAAGCTTTCTTT.

In this sample, this clone turned up a few times. The chain recombines TRBV7-2 with TRBJ1-2, with 9 positions matching TRBD1. The V gene end was trimmed by 2 bases and the J gene end by 4 bases; junction bases not matched to a gene: 5. The CDR3 is 15 amino acids. Looked up from germline, CDR1 is SGHTA and CDR2 is FQGNSA. This CDR3 reads CASSLMTGGGYGYTF. DNA of the CDR3: TGTGCCAGCAGCTTAATGACAGGGGGTGGCTATGGCTACACCTTC.

The chain is built from TRBV6-1 and TRBJ2-5; D is uncertain. V lost 7 bases and J 12 bases, leaving 21 bases between the germline ends. This CDR3 contains 13 residues. Germline V gene sequence: CDR1 MNHNS, CDR2 SASEGT. CDR3 residues: CASIGKGVPVEYF. Here the CDR3 DNA reads TGTGCCAGCATAGGGAAAGGTGTTCCGGTGGAGTACTTC.

This rearrangement joins TRBV5-1 to TRBJ2-1, with 10 bases lining up with TRBD2. V dropped 4 bases and J dropped 10; count of bases not matched to a gene: 14. CDR1 is SGHRS and CDR2 is YFSETQ in the germline V gene. The length of the CDR3 is 16 residues. The CDR3 loop reads CASSLLLAGVGDEQFF. The CDR3 coding sequence is TGCGCCAGCAGCCTCCTCCTAGCGGGGGTTGGGGACGAGCAGTTCTTC. Combining the CDR3 with reference TRBV5-1 and TRBJ2-1 gives the whole variable domain KAGVTQTPRYLIKTRGQQVTLSCSPISGHRSVSWYQQTPGQGLQFLFEYFSETQRNKGNFPGRFSGRQFSNSRSEMNVSTLELGDSALYLCASSLLLAGVGDEQFFGPGTRLTVL.